These T cell receptor beta chains were read from a single sample in a study of T-cell memory formation after mild COVID-19. TCRdb itself ran the 5' RACE reads through MiXCR, one entry per CDR3 protein. The sample carries 350,000 or so distinct CDR3 sequences, 20% to 25% recorded once. Sequenced input: PBMCs or a T cell subset sorted from them (not recorded which). Receptors originate from a young man who had mild COVID-19 (a few samples of this study predate the infection). Cell type and time point are not known. CDR3s include the opening cysteine and the closing phenylalanine or tryptophan. D genes are given only for firm matches. Expanded clones are given a class, and other clones once, few, many or no size at all.

>TRBJ2-5|few|NA|TRBV27
CASASLGAGQETQYF
TGTGCCAGCGCCTCACTAGGAGCGGGTCAAGAGACCCAGTACTTC
>TRBJ2-6|many|NA|TRBV27
CASSLGLYSGANVLTF
TGTGCCAGCAGTTTGGGACTGTACTCTGGGGCCAACGTCCTGACTTTC
>TRBJ2-1|once|TRBD1|TRBV7-6
CAIMTGGAYNEQFF
TGTGCCATCATGACAGGGGGAGCCTACAATGAGCAGTTCTTC
>TRBJ2-1|many|TRBD1|TRBV7-6
CASSRDRGLADEQFF
TGTGCCAGCAGCAGGGACAGGGGGCTCGCCGATGAGCAGTTCTTC
>TRBJ2-3|many|NA|TRBV4-3
CASAGAHRDTQYF
TGCGCCAGCGCCGGTGCCCATCGGGATACGCAGTATTTT
>TRBJ2-2|NA|NA|TRBV7-2
CASSSGGAGELFF
TGTGCCAGCAGCTCAGGTGGCGCCGGGGAGCTGTTTTTT
>TRBJ2-3|NA|NA|TRBV6-5
CASSRRVDTDTQYF
TGTGCCAGCAGTCGTAGGGTAGACACAGATACGCAGTATTTT
>TRBJ2-5|few|TRBD1|TRBV6-2/TRBV6-3
CASRQTGVPETQYF
TGTGCCAGCAGGCAAACAGGGGTGCCCGAGACCCAGTACTTC
>TRBJ2-4|few|NA|TRBV7-2
CASSLARSNIQYF
TGTGCCAGCAGCTTAGCCAGGTCCAACATTCAGTACTTC
>TRBJ2-2|NA|NA|TRBV15
CATSNGGWTGELFF
TGTGCCACCAGCAACGGGGGATGGACCGGGGAGCTGTTTTTT
>TRBJ2-7|NA|NA|TRBV5-1
CASRQQGGSYEQYF
TGCGCCAGCAGGCAGCAGGGGGGCTCCTACGAGCAGTACTTC
>TRBJ2-5|NA|NA|TRBV7-9
CASSLGPLDGETQYF
TGTGCCAGCAGCTTAGGCCCTCTGGACGGGGAGACCCAGTACTTC
>TRBJ1-2|few|NA|TRBV15
CATSRDLNYGYTF
TGTGCCACCAGCAGAGATTTGAACTATGGCTACACCTTC
>TRBJ1-2|many|NA|TRBV5-1
CASSLTRDNYGYTF
TGCGCCAGCAGCTTGACCCGGGACAATTATGGCTACACCTTC
>TRBJ1-3|few|NA|TRBV5-1
CASSLAQLGGRGNTIYF
TGCGCCAGCAGCTTGGCCCAGCTTGGAGGCCGTGGAAACACCATATATTTT
>TRBJ1-1|few|NA|TRBV6-1
CASSEAPATEAFF
TGTGCCAGCAGTGAAGCCCCTGCCACTGAAGCTTTCTTT
>TRBJ1-5|few|NA|TRBV5-5
CASSIGPTVSNQPQHF
TGTGCCAGCAGCATCGGTCCTACAGTCAGCAATCAGCCCCAGCATTTT